The subject of this entry is one TCR beta chain. The source of the sample is a study of blood T cell repertoires in COVID-19. In the study's own analysis: From reference gene primer amplification, estimates of nucleated cell counts were derived. TCRdb's copy holds only in-frame clones and misses some; the assay was immunoSEQ multiplex PCR. V, J and clone size were drawn from that table, and D and trimming were deduced from the DNA. Of fewer than 300,000 clones in the sample, about 86% were seen once. Germline V CDR1 and CDR2: MNHNS, SASEGT. This CDR3 has 19 residues. V was clipped by 4 bases and J by 1 base; unmatched bases: 12.

Sequenced sample: peripheral blood. This receptor was taken from an elderly man with acute or convalescent COVID-19. This sequence joins TRBV6-1 and TRBJ2-6; 8 nucleotides line up with TRBD1. CDR3 coding DNA: TGTGCCAGCAGTGTACTTCCCGGACAGGGAGCTTCTGGGGCCAACGTCCTGACTTTC. Translated, it gives CASSVLPGQGASGANVLTF.